The 8 T cell receptor beta chains below all came from one sample that was sequenced in a study of blood T cells in healthy people across ages. Combining a sample-barcoded 5' primer with a J-beta primer mix, a second PCR ran for about 7 to 12 cycles. TCRdb used MiXCR to reprocess the 5' RACE reads, holding one entry per CDR3 protein. This sample has 1.5 million to 1.9 million distinct CDR3 sequences; approximately 42% occur once, and the top ten carry approximately 4%. The sequenced sample was blood. These TCRs come from a woman under 30 in good health.

The chain carries TRBV11-2 and TRBJ2-1; D unclear. The CDR3 extends over 15 amino acids. Trimming cost V 4 bases and J 3 bases, with 13 bases left between them. From germline, CDR1 is SGHAT and CDR2 FQNNGV. The CDR3, as DNA: TGTGCCAGCAGCTCCTGCTCCTTGGACTACAATGAGCAGTTCTTC. Translation: CASSSCSLDYNEQFF.

The CDR3 region has the DNA TGCGCCAGCAGCATCTCCCCGGGCCGTCTTGTAGAAGGCTACACCTTC. Protein product: CASSISPGRLVEGYTF. The rearrangement uses TRBV5-1 and TRBJ1-2; D remains ambiguous. Trimming shortened V by 4 bases and J by 8 bases, and 24 bases separated the two germline ends. The CDR3 runs 16 residues. The germline gives CDR1 SGHRS, CDR2 YFSETQ.

As to this clonotype: Just one base apart from a much larger clone, this may be a read error. The chain is built from TRBV5-5 and TRBJ2-1; TRBD1 is a possible D gene (6 bases). The DNA end favors TRBJ2-7, so the J call may be wrong. Germline V CDR1 and CDR2: SGHKS, YYEKEE (reference sequence). CDR3 length equals 15 residues. The CDR3 here is CASSLGQGPYNEQYF. The CDR3 region has the DNA TGTGCCAGCAGCTTGGGTCAGGGGCCCTACAATGAGCAGTACTTC.

Regarding this clonotype: An end of the junction differs from the germline gene, which may be a read error. The genes are TRBV7-6 and TRBJ1-6; D uncertain. This CDR3 is built from 17 residues. Germline CDR1 SGHVS, CDR2 FNYEAQ. The CDR3 loop is CARSLEVEKTYNSPLHF. DNA of the CDR3: TGTGCCCGCAGCTTAGAGGTGGAAAAGACCTATAATTCACCCCTCCACTTT.

J is TRBJ1-4 and V is TRBV4-3; no clear D gene. Trimming removed 4 bases from V and 1 base from J, with 13 bases in between. The germline V gene has CDR1 LGHNA and CDR2 YSLEER. The CDR3 loop spans 16 amino acids. CDR3 residues: CASSPRREETNEKLFF. CDR3 nucleotide sequence: TGCGCCAGCAGCCCCAGGAGGGAAGAAACTAATGAAAAACTGTTTTTT.

The chain employs TRBV5-5 and TRBJ2-7; TRBD1 agrees at 10 bases. Per the germline V gene, CDR1 is SGHKS and CDR2 is YYEKEE (reference sequence). J was trimmed by 5 bases and V by 4 bases; bases with no gene match: 6. This CDR3 has 14 amino acids. This CDR3 is CASSLWDRGNEQYF. The CDR3 DNA reads as TGTGCCAGCAGCCTTTGGGACAGGGGAAACGAGCAGTACTTC.

The J gene is TRBJ2-3, the V gene TRBV11-2; 11 bases align to TRBD2. The J segment lost 5 bases and the V segment lost 7 bases, leaving 11 bases of the junction unmatched. The CDR3 has 16 residues. Germline lookup yields CDR1 SGHAT and CDR2 FQNNGV. This chain's CDR3 is CASTSLLAGGGDTQYF. CDR3 DNA sequence: TGTGCCAGCACCTCGCTTTTAGCGGGGGGGGGAGATACGCAGTATTTT. The whole variable domain, filled in from reference TRBV11-2 and TRBJ2-3, reads EAGVAQSPRYKIIEKRQSVAFWCNPISGHATLYWYQQILGQGPKLLIQFQNNGVVDDSQLPKDRFSAERLKGVDSTLKIQPAKLEDSAVYLCASTSLLAGGGDTQYFGPGTRLTVL.

This sequence joins TRBV7-9 and TRBJ2-7; D is possibly TRBD1 or TRBD2 (6 bases each). From germline, CDR1 is SEHNR and CDR2 FQNEAQ (reference sequence). Between the trimmed V and J ends, which lost 5 bases and 5 bases, there was a span of 19 bases. The length of the CDR3 is 15 residues. The CDR3 protein is CASSKFDTGAHEQYF. CDR3 coding DNA: TGTGCCAGCAGCAAGTTCGACACGGGGGCCCACGAGCAGTACTTC.